These T cell receptor beta chains were read from a single sample in a study of Ad26.COV2.S vaccination and SARS-CoV-2 variants. Assay: immunoSEQ multiplex PCR; the TCRdb copy retains only in-frame clones and omits some. The table has approximately 410,000 clones, around 92% seen once. Sequenced here: peripheral blood, sampled in a trial of Ad26.COV2.S vaccine versus placebo. These receptors came from a person between 18 and 65 years old who received the Ad26.COV2.S COVID-19 vaccine or a placebo. Each CDR3 is given with its conserved first and last residue. D genes are given only for firm matches. A row's size may be missing; if present it is once, few, many or a size class.

v_call	j_call	d_call	clone_size	cdr3_aa	cdr3_nt
TRBV11-2	TRBJ2-7	TRBD2	NA	CASSLGTSGEVYEQYF	TGTGCCAGCAGCCTTGGGACTAGCGGGGAGGTATACGAGCAGTACTTC
TRBV28	TRBJ1-4	TRBD1	NA	CASSPTTGGPSKLFF	TGTGCCAGCAGCCCTACCACAGGGGGCCCTTCAAAACTGTTTTTT
TRBV18	TRBJ2-2	NA	NA	CASYLDTGELFF	TGTGCCAGCTACTTAGACACCGGGGAGCTGTTTTTT
TRBV10-2	TRBJ1-5	NA	NA	CASSEFGFPSSNQPQHF	TGCGCCAGCAGTGAATTCGGGTTTCCCAGTAGCAATCAGCCCCAGCATTTT
TRBV30	TRBJ2-7	NA	NA	CAWGGTSDYEQYF	TGTGCCTGGGGGGGGACATCCGATTACGAGCAGTACTTC
TRBV7-9	TRBJ2-3	NA	once	CASSLVQMTDTQYF	TGTGCCAGCAGCTTAGTCCAGATGACAGATACGCAGTATTTT
TRBV21-1	TRBJ1-3	NA	NA	CARGQYSGNTIYF	TGTGCCAGAGGACAGTACTCTGGAAACACCATATATTTT
TRBV2	TRBJ2-7	NA	NA	CASSDYGSYEQYF	TGTGCCAGCAGTGATTACGGCAGCTACGAGCAGTACTTC
TRBV5-6	TRBJ2-7	TRBD1	few	CASSLYTEGGAYEQYF	TGTGCCAGCAGCTTGTATACTGAAGGGGGCGCTTACGAGCAGTACTTC
TRBV9	TRBJ1-2	TRBD1	NA	CASSVDGQGLYGYTF	TGTGCCAGCAGCGTAGACGGACAGGGGTTGTATGGCTACACCTTC
TRBV7-2	TRBJ2-7	TRBD2	NA	CASSLVAGGTYEQYF	TGTGCCAGCAGCTTAGTAGCGGGGGGGACCTACGAGCAGTACTTC
TRBV12-3/TRBV12-4	TRBJ2-7	NA	NA	CASGGRGYEQYF	TGTGCCAGCGGAGGGCGGGGCTACGAGCAGTACTTC
TRBV3-1/TRBV3-2	TRBJ1-5	NA	NA	CASSQGGAQHF	TGTGCCAGCAGCCAAGGAGGGGCCCAGCATTTT
TRBV6-5	TRBJ1-4	NA	once	CASSYRMFEKLFF	TGTGCCAGCAGTTACAGGATGTTTGAAAAACTGTTTTTT
TRBV28	TRBJ2-1	NA	NA	CASSLDRPDQFF	TGTGCCAGCAGTTTAGACAGACCCGACCAGTTCTTC
TRBV10-3	TRBJ1-5	NA	NA	CAASPGQPGRDQPQHF	TGTGCCGCCAGCCCTGGACAGCCCGGGAGGGACCAGCCCCAGCATTTT
TRBV12-5	TRBJ2-5	NA	once	CASGSDSVGTQYF	TGTGCTAGTGGTTCGGACAGTGTAGGGACCCAGTACTTC
TRBV6-1	TRBJ1-3	TRBD1	NA	CASSVAGGDSGNTIYF	TGTGCCAGCAGTGTTGCAGGGGGGGACTCTGGAAACACCATATATTTT
TRBV30	TRBJ1-3	NA	once	CAYEDGSSGNTIYF	TGTGCCTACGAGGATGGGAGCTCTGGAAACACCATATATTTT
TRBV11-2	TRBJ2-1	TRBD2	NA	CASSLRAGAPHEQFF	TGTGCCAGCAGCTTAAGAGCGGGGGCCCCCCATGAGCAGTTCTTC
TRBV3-1/TRBV3-2	TRBJ2-5	NA	once	CASSQDRQTQYF	TGTGCCAGCAGCCAAGATAGGCAGACCCAGTACTTC
TRBV7-2	TRBJ2-7	NA	NA	CASSLAVQGIYEQYF	TGTGCCAGCAGCTTAGCGGTGCAGGGGATATACGAGCAGTACTTC
TRBV5-6	TRBJ1-2	NA	NA	CASSPSLKTYYGYTF	TGTGCCAGCAGTCCTTCGCTGAAGACCTACTATGGCTACACCTTC
TRBV19	TRBJ2-6	NA	NA	CASRPSGQIGANVLTF	TGTGCCAGCAGGCCATCAGGGCAGATTGGGGCCAACGTCCTGACTTTC
TRBV18	TRBJ2-7	NA	NA	CASSPRGSYEQYF	TGTGCCAGCTCACCACGGGGATCCTACGAGCAGTACTTC
TRBV7-9	TRBJ2-7	TRBD2	NA	CASSLGLAAFYEQYF	TGTGCCAGCAGCTTAGGGCTAGCGGCCTTCTACGAGCAGTACTTC
TRBV14	TRBJ2-5	NA	NA	CASSQVHLQETQYF	TGTGCCAGCAGCCAAGTGCACCTCCAAGAGACCCAGTACTTC
TRBV4-3	TRBJ2-1	NA	NA	CASSQDPPNSYNEQFF	TGCGCCAGCAGCCAAGATCCACCGAACTCCTACAATGAGCAGTTCTTC
TRBV27	TRBJ2-2	NA	NA	CASSLGQGLSNTGELFF	TGTGCCAGCAGTTTAGGGCAGGGACTTTCGAACACCGGGGAGCTGTTTTTT
TRBV7-2	TRBJ2-5	TRBD2	NA	CASSLAASGGPQTQYF	TGTGCCAGCAGCTTAGCGGCTAGCGGGGGTCCTCAGACCCAGTACTTC
TRBV11-3	TRBJ2-5	NA	NA	CASSFGTLETQYF	TGTGCCAGCAGCTTTGGTACATTAGAGACCCAGTACTTC